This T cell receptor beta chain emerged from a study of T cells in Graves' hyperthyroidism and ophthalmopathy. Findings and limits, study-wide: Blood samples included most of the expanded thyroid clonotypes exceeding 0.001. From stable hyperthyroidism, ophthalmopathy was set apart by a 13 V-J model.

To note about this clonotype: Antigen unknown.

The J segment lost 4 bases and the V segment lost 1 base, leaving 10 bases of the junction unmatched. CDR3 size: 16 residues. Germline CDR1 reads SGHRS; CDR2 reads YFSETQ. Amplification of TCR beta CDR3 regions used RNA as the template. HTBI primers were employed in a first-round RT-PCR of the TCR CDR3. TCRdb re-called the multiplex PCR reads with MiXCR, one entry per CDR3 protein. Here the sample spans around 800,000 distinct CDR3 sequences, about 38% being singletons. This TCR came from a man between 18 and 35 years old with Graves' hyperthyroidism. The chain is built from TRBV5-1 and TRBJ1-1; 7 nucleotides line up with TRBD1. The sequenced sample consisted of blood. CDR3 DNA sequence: TGCGCCAGCAGCTTGTACCCGACAGGGCAAGGCACTGAAGCTTTCTTT. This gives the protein CASSLYPTGQGTEAFF.